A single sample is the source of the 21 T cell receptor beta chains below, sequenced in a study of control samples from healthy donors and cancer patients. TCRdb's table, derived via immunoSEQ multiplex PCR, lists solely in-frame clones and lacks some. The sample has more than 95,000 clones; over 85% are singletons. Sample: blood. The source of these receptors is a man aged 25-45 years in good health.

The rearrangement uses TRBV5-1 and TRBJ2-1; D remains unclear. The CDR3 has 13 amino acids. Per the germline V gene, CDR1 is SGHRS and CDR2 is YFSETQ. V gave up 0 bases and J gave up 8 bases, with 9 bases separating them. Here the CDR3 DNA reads TGCGCCAGCAGCTTGGGAGGACCCGATGAGCAGTTCTTC. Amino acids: CASSLGGPDEQFF. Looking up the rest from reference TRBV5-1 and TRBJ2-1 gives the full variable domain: KAGVTQTPRYLIKTRGQQVTLSCSPISGHRSVSWYQQTPGQGLQFLFEYFSETQRNKGNFPGRFSGRQFSNSRSEMNVSTLELGDSALYLCASSLGGPDEQFFGPGTRLTVL.

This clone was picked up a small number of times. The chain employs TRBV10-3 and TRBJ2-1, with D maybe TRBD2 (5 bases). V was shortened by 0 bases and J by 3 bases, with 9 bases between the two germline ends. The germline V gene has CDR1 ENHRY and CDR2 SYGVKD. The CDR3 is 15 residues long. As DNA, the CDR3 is TGTGCCATCAGTGAGTCGACCGGGGACTACAATGAGCAGTTCTTC. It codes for CAISESTGDYNEQFF.

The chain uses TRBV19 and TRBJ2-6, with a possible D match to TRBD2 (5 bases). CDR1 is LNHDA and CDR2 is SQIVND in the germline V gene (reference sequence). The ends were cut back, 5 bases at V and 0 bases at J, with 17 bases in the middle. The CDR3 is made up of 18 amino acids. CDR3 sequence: CASSAGANSISGANVLTF. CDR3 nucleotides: TGTGCCAGTAGTGCGGGCGCCAACTCCATCTCTGGGGCCAACGTCCTGACTTTC. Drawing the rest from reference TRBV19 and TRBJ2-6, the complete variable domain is DGGITQSPKYLFRKEGQNVTLSCEQNLNHDAMYWYRQDPGQGLRLIYYSQIVNDFQKGDIAEGYSVSREKKESFPLTVTSAQKNPTAFYLCASSAGANSISGANVLTFGAGSRLTVL.

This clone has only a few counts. CDR3 region: CASSLAGGRDTEAFF. The CDR3 DNA is TGTGCCAGCAGCTTGGCCGGCGGCAGGGACACTGAAGCTTTCTTT. The rearrangement links TRBV5-6 to TRBJ1-1, with D possibly matching TRBD1 (5 bases). This CDR3 is built from 15 residues. Deletions cut 0 bases from V and 3 bases from J, with 12 bases between. CDR1 is SGHDT and CDR2 is YYEEEE in the germline V gene.

The CDR3 spells CASSLPRTGNNQPQHF. CDR3 DNA sequence: TGTGCCAGCAGTTTGCCCCGGACAGGGAACAATCAGCCCCAGCATTTT. The chain couples TRBV28 to TRBJ1-5; 8 bases match TRBD1. V was pared by 3 bases and J by 3 bases, with 7 bases of the junction left unmatched. This CDR3 is 16 amino acids long. The V gene's germline CDR1 is MDHEN and CDR2 SYDVKM.

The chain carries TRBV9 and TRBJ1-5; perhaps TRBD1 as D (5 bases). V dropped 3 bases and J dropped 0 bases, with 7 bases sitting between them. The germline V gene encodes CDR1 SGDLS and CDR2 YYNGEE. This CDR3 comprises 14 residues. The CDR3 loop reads CASSETVSNQPQHF. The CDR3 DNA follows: TGTGCCAGCAGCGAGACAGTTAGCAATCAGCCCCAGCATTTT.

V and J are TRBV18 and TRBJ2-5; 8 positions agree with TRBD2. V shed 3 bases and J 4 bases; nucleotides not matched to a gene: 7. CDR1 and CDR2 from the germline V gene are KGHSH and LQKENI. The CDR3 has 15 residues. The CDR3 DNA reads TGTGCCAGCTCACCTTTAGCGGGGTCTGTAGAGACCCAGTACTTC. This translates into CASSPLAGSVETQYF.

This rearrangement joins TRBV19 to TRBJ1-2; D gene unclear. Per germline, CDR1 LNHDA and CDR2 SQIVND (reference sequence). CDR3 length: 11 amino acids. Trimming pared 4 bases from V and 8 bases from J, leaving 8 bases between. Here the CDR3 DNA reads TGTGCCAGTAGTAGAGGGTTCGGCTACACCTTC. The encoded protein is CASSRGFGYTF.

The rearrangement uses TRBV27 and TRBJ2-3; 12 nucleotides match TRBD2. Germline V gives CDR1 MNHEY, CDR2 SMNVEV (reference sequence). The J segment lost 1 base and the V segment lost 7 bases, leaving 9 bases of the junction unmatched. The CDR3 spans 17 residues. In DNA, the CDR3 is TGTGCCAGCACCGATTCTAGCGGGGGGGCTGGCACAGATACGCAGTATTTT. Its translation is CASTDSSGGAGTDTQYF.

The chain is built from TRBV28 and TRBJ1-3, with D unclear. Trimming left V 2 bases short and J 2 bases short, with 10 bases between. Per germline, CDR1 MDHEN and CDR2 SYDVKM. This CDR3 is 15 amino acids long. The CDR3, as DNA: TGTGCCAGCAGTTTAATGGGAGCTCCTGGAAACACCATATATTTT. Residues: CASSLMGAPGNTIYF.

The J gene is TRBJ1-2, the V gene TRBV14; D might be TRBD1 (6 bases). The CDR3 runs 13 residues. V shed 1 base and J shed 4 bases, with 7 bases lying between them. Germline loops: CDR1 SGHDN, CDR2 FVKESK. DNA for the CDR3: TGTGCCAGCAGCCAAGCGGACAGCTATGGCTACACCTTC. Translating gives CASSQADSYGYTF.

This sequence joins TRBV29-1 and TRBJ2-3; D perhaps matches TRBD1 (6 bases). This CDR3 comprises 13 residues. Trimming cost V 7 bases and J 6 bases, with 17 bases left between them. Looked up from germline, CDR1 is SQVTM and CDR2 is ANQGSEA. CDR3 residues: CSGGHLYSDTQYF. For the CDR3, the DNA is TGCAGCGGGGGACATCTCTACTCGGATACGCAGTATTTT.

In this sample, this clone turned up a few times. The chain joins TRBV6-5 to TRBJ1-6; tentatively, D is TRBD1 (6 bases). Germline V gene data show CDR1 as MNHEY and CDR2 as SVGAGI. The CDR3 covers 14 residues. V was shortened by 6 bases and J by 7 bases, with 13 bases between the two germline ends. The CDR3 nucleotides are TGTGCCAGCAGAGTGCCGGGACAAAATTCACCCCTCCACTTT. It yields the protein CASRVPGQNSPLHF.

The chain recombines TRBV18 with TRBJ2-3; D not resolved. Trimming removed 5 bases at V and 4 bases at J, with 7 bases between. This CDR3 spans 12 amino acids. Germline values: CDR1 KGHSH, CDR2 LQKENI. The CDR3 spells CASSTSADTQYF. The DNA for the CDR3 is TGTGCCAGCTCAACCTCAGCAGATACGCAGTATTTT.

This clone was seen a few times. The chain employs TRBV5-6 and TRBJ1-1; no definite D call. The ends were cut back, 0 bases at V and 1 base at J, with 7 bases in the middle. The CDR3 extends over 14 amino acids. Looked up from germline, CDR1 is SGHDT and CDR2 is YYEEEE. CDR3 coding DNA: TGTGCCAGCAGCTTGGCCTCCAGGAACACTGAAGCTTTCTTT. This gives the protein CASSLASRNTEAFF.

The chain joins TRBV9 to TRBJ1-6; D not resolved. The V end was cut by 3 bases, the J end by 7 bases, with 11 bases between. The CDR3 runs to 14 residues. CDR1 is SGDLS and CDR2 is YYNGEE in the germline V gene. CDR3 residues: CASSGRASNSPLHF. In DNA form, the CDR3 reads TGTGCCAGCAGCGGCCGGGCCTCAAATTCACCCCTCCACTTT.

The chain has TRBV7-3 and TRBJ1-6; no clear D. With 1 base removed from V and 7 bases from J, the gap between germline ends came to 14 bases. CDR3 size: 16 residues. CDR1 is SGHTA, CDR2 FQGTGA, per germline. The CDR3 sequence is CASSLRSRSENSPLHF. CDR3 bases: TGTGCCAGCAGCTTAAGGAGTAGGTCAGAAAATTCACCCCTCCACTTT.

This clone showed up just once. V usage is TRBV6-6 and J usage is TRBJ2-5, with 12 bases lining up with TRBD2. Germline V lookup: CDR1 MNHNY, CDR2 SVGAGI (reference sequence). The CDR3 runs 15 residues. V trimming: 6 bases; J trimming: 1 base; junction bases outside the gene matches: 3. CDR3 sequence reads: CASRLLAGGQETQYF. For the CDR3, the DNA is TGTGCCAGCAGGCTACTAGCGGGGGGCCAAGAGACCCAGTACTTC.

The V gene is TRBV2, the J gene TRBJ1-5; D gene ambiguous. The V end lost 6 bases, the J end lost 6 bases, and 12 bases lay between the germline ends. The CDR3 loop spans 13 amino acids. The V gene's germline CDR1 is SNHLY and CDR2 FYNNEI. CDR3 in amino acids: CASREPWGQPQHF. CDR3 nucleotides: TGTGCCAGCAGGGAGCCTTGGGGTCAGCCCCAGCATTTT.

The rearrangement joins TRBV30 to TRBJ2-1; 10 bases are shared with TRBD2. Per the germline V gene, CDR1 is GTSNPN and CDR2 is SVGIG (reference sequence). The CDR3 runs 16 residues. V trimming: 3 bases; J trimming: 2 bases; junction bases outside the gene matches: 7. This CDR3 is CAWRLQSGGAYNEQFF. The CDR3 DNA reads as TGTGCCTGGAGACTACAAAGCGGGGGGGCCTACAATGAGCAGTTCTTC.

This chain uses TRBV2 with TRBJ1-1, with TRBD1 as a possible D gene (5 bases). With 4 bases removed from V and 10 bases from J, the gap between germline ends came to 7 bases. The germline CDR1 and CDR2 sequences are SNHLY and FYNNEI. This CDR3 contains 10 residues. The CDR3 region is CASSVGGAFF. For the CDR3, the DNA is TGTGCCAGCAGTGTCGGGGGAGCTTTCTTT.